This T cell receptor (beta chain) was observed in a study of blood T cells in healthy people across ages. Study-level information: Per two T cells, about one barcoded beta molecule was captured through template switching. The study, taken as a whole, reports: Considered underestimates were the diversity estimates obtained from one million T cells. Long-lived donors had more naive CD4+ cells and higher diversity than aged donors.

The V end lost 3 bases, the J end lost 1 base, and 13 bases lay between the germline ends. Per the germline V gene, CDR1 is DFQATT and CDR2 is SNEGSKA (reference sequence). The length of the CDR3 is 14 residues. The second PCR ran about 7 to 12 cycles with a sample-barcoded 5' primer and J-beta primers. TCRdb used MiXCR to reprocess the 5' RACE reads, holding one entry per CDR3 protein. The data contain more than 700,000 distinct CDR3 sequences, roughly 50% of them singletons. Comments on this clonotype: Its matching antigen is unknown.

Material for sequencing was blood. This clonotype was obtained from a man older than 75 in good health. This chain joins TRBV20-1 and TRBJ2-7; tentatively, D is TRBD2 (6 bases). CDR3 in DNA: TGCAGTGCTAGTATGAGCGGGCCTTCCTACGAGCAGTACTTC. It encodes CSASMSGPSYEQYF.